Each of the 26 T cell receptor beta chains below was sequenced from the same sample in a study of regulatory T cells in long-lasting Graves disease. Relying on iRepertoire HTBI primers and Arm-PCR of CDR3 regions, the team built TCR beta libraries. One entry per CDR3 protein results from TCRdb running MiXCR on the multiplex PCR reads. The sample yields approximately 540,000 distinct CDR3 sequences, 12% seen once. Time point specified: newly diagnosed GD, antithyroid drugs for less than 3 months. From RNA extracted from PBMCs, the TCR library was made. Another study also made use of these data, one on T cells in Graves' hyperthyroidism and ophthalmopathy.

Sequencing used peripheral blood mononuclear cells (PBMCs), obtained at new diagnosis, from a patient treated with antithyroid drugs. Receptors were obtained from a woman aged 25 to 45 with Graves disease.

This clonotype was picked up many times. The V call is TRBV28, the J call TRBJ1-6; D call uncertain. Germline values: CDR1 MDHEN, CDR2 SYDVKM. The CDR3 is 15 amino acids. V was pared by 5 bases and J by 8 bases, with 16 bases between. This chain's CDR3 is CASSLLDSSDSPLHF. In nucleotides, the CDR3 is TGTGCCAGCAGTCTCCTGGACTCTAGTGATTCACCCCTCCACTTT.

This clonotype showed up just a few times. CDR3 sequence: CASSFAERPPTNEKLFF. In DNA form, the CDR3 reads TGTGCCAGCTCCTTTGCGGAAAGGCCACCAACTAATGAAAAACTGTTTTTT. This chain uses TRBV9 with TRBJ1-4; D ambiguous. The CDR3 runs 17 residues. Trimming pared 7 bases from V and 0 bases from J, leaving 19 bases between. The germline gives CDR1 SGDLS, CDR2 YYNGEE.

The CDR3 is CSAGRPLLAGGFYEQYF. The DNA of the CDR3 is TGCAGTGCTGGCCGCCCACTTCTAGCGGGAGGGTTCTACGAGCAGTACTTC. V is TRBV20-1 and J is TRBJ2-7; 12 nucleotides match TRBD2. Germline V lookup: CDR1 DFQATT, CDR2 SNEGSKA (reference sequence). The CDR3 is 17 amino acids. V lost 5 bases, J lost 3 bases, and 14 bases stayed unmatched.

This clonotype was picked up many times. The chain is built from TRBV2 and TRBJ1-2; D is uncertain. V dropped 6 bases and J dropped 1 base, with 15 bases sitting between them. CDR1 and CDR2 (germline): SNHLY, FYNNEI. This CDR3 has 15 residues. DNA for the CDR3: TGTGCCAGCAGCCCCTCAACGGTGATTAACTATGGCTACACCTTC. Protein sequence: CASSPSTVINYGYTF.

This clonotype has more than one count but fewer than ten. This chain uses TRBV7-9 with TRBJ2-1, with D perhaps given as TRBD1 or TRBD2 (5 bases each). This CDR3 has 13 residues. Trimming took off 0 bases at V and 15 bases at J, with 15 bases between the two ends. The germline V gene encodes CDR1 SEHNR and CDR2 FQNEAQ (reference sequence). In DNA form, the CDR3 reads TGTGCCAGCAGCTTAGCCCCGGGACCCCGAACGTTCTTC. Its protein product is CASSLAPGPRTFF.

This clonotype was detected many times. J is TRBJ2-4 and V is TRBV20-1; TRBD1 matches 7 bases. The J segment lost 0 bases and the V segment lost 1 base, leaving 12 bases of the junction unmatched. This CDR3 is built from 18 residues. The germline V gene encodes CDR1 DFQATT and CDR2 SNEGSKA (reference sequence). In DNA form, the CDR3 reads TGCAGTGCTAGAGGTCGGTGGACAGGAATCCTAGCCAAAAACATTCAGTACTTC. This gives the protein CSARGRWTGILAKNIQYF.

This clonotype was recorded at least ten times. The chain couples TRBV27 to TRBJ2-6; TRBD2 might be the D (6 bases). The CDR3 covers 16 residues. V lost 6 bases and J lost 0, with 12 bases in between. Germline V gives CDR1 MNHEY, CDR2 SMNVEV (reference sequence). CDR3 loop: CASRGGSYSGANVLTF. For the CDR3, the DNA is TGTGCCAGCAGGGGGGGTTCCTACTCTGGGGCCAACGTCCTGACTTTC.

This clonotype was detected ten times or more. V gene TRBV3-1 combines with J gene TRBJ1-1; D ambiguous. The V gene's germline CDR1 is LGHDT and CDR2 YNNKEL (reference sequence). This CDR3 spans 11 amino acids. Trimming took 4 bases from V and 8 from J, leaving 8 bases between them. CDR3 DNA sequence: TGTGCCAGCAGCCGGACGGAAGAAGCTTTCTTT. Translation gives CASSRTEEAFF.

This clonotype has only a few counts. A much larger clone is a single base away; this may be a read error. CDR3 nucleotide sequence: TGTGCCAGCAGCATTAGGGTGAGCTCCTACAATGAGCAGTTCTTC. Translating it yields CASSIRVSSYNEQFF. This chain uses TRBV27 with TRBJ2-1; D is unclear. The ends were cut back, 6 bases at V and 0 bases at J, with 12 bases in the middle. The V gene's germline CDR1 is MNHEY and CDR2 SMNVEV (reference sequence). The CDR3 is 15 residues long.

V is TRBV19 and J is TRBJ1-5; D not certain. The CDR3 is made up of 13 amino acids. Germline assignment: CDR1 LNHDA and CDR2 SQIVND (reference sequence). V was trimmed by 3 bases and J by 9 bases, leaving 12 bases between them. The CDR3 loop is CASSIGPAGPQHF. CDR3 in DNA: TGTGCCAGTAGTATCGGACCGGCGGGGCCCCAGCATTTT. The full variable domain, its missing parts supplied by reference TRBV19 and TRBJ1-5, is DGGITQSPKYLFRKEGQNVTLSCEQNLNHDAMYWYRQDPGQGLRLIYYSQIVNDFQKGDIAEGYSVSREKKESFPLTVTSAQKNPTAFYLCASSIGPAGPQHFGDGTRLSIL.

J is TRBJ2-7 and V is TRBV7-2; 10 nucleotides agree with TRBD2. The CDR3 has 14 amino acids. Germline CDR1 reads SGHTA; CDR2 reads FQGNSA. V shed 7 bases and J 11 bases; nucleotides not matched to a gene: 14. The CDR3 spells CASNRSGRALWEYF. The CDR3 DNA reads TGTGCCAGCAACCGAAGCGGGAGGGCCTTGTGGGAGTACTTC.

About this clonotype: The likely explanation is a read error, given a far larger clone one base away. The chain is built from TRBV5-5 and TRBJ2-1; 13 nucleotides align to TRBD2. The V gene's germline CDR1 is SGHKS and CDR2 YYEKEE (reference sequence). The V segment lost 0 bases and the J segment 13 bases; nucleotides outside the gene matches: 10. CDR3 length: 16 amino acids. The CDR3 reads CASSLGGLAGRETQFF. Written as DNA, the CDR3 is TGTGCCAGCAGCTTGGGGGGACTAGCGGGAAGGGAGACCCAGTTCTTC.

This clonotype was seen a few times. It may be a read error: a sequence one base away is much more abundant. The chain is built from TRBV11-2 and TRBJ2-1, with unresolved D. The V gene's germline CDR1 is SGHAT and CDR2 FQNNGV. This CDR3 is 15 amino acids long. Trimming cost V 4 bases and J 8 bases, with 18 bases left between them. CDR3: CASSSAPDLAYEQFF. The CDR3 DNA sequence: TGTGCCAGCAGCTCAGCGCCCGACCTTGCATATGAGCAGTTCTTC.

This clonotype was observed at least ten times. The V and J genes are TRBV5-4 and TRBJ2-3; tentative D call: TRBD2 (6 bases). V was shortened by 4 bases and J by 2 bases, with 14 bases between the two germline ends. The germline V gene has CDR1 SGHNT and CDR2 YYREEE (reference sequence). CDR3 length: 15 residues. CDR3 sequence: CASSDTRGSTDTQYF. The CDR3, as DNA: TGTGCCAGCAGCGATACGCGGGGCTCCACAGATACGCAGTATTTT.

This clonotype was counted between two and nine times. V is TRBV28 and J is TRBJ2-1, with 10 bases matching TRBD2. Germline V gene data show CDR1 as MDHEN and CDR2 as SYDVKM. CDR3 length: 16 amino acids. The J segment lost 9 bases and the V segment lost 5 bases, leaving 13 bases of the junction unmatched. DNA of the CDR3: TGTGCCAGCAGTCCCATGGGACTAGCGCACGGGGGTGAGCAGTTCTTC. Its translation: CASSPMGLAHGGEQFF.

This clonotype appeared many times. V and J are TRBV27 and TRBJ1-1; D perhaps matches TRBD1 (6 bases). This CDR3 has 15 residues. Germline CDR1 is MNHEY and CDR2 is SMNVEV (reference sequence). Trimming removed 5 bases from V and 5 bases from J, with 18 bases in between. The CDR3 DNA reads TGTGCCAGCAGTGCCTCCCCAGGGGCGCCGACTGAAGCTTTCTTT. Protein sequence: CASSASPGAPTEAFF.

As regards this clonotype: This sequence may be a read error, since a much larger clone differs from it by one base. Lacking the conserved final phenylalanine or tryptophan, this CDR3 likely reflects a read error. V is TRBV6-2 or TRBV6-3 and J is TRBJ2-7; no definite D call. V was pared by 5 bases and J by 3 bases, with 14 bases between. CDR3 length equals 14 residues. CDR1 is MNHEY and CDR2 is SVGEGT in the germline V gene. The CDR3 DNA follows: TGTGCCAGCAGTGAAGTCGCCGGAGTCTACGAGCAGTACCTC. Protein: CASSEVAGVYEQYL.

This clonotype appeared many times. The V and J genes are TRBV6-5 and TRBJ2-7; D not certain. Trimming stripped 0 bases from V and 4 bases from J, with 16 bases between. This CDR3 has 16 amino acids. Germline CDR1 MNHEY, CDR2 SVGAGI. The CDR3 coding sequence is TGTGCCAGCAGTTACTCACGAAACCGAGCCCTTTACGAGCAGTACTTC. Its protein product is CASSYSRNRALYEQYF.

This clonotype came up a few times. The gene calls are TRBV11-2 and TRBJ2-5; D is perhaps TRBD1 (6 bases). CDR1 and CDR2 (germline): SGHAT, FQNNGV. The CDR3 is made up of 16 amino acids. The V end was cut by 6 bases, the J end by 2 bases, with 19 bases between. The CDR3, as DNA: TGTGCCAGCAGAACTGCCAGGGGAGATTCTCAAGAGACCCAGTACTTC. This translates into CASRTARGDSQETQYF. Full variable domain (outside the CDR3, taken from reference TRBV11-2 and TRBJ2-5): EAGVAQSPRYKIIEKRQSVAFWCNPISGHATLYWYQQILGQGPKLLIQFQNNGVVDDSQLPKDRFSAERLKGVDSTLKIQPAKLEDSAVYLCASRTARGDSQETQYFGPGTRLLVL.

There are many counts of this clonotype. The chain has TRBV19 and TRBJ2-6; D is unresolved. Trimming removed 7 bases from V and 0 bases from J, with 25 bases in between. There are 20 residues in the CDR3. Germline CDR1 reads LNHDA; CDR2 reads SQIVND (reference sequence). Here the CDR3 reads CASNRRSGSAVSSGANVLTF. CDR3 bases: TGTGCCAGTAACCGGAGAAGTGGATCCGCTGTAAGCTCTGGGGCCAACGTCCTGACTTTC.

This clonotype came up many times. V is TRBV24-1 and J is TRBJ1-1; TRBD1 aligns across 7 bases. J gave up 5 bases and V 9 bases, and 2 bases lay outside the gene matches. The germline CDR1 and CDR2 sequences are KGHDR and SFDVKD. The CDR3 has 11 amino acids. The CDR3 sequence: CATAGGTEAFF. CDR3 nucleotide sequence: TGTGCCACCGCAGGGGGAACTGAAGCTTTCTTT.

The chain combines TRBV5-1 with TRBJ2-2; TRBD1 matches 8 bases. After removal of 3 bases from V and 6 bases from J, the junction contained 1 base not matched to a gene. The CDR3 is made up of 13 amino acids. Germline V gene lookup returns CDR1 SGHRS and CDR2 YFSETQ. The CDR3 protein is CASSSGGSGELFF. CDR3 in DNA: TGCGCCAGCAGCTCAGGGGGCTCCGGGGAGCTGTTTTTT.

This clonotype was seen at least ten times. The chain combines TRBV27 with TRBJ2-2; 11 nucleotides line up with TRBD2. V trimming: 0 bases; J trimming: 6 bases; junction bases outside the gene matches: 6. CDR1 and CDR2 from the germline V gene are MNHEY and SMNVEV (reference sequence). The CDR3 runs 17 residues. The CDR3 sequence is CASSLSQGLAGPGELFF. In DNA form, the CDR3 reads TGTGCCAGCAGTTTATCTCAAGGACTAGCGGGTCCCGGGGAGCTGTTTTTT.

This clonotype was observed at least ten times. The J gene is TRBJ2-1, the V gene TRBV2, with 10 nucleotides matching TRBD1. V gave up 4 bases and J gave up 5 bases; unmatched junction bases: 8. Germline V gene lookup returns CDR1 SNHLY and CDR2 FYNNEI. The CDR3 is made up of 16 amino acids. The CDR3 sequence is CASSGDRDRGDNEQFF. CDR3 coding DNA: TGTGCCAGCAGTGGGGACCGGGACAGGGGCGACAATGAGCAGTTCTTC.

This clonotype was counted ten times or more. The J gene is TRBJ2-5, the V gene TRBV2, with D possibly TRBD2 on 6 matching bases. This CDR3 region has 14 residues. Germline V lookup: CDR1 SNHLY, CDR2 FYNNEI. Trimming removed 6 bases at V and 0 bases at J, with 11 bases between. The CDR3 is CASSHRTNQETQYF. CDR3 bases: TGTGCCAGCAGCCATAGGACTAACCAAGAGACCCAGTACTTC.

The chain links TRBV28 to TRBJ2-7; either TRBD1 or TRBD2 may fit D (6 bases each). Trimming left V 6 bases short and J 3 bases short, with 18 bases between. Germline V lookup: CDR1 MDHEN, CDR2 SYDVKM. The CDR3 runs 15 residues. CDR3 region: CASSWRGTPNYEQYF. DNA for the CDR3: TGTGCCAGCAGCTGGAGGGGGACCCCCAACTACGAGCAGTACTTC.